A single sample gave rise to the 10 T cell receptor beta chains below, sequenced in a study of T cells in Graves' hyperthyroidism and ophthalmopathy. Regions amplified from RNA transcripts were the TCR beta CDR3 regions. RT-PCR in the first round (using the HTBI primer set) targeted the TCR CDR3. Each CDR3 protein is one row after TCRdb ran MiXCR on the multiplex PCR reads. The sample lists hundreds of thousands of distinct CDR3 sequences, 14% to 15% occurring once. The sample consisted of blood. The receptor set was obtained from a woman in her thirties or forties with Graves' ophthalmopathy.

This clonotype has at least ten counts. This chain links TRBV9 with TRBJ2-3; D is undetermined. The CDR3 is made up of 12 amino acids. Germline CDR1 and CDR2: SGDLS and YYNGEE. Between the trimmed V and J ends, which lost 0 bases and 12 bases, there was a span of 11 bases. CDR3 bases: TGTGCCAGCAGCGTAGTTAACGGGCCTCAGTATTTT. Translating gives CASSVVNGPQYF.

The genes are TRBV6-1 and TRBJ2-7, with D perhaps matching TRBD1 or TRBD2 (6 bases each). V lost 8 bases and J 5 bases, leaving 13 bases between the germline ends. Germline-derived CDR1 and CDR2 are MNHNS and SASEGT. The CDR3 is 12 residues long. The CDR3 DNA is TGTGCCAGCCAATGGGGGGCTAACGAGCAGTACTTC. It codes for CASQWGANEQYF.

The chain is built from TRBV30 and TRBJ2-7; 7 bases align to TRBD2. The CDR3 consists of 11 residues. The germline V gene has CDR1 GTSNPN and CDR2 SVGIG (reference sequence). Trimming cost V 5 bases and J 4 bases; bases outside gene matches: 2. CDR3 in DNA: TGTGCCTGGTCTAGCGGTTACGAGCAGTACTTC. It translates to CAWSSGYEQYF.

This clonotype came up many times. This chain uses TRBV25-1 with TRBJ1-1; a possible D gene is TRBD1 (5 bases). This CDR3 has 13 amino acids. The germline V and J ends were trimmed by 5 bases and 8 bases, with 15 bases remaining between them. The germline CDR1 and CDR2 sequences are MGHDK and SYGVNS. The CDR3 is CASSPGHLSEAFF. The CDR3 DNA reads as TGTGCCAGCAGTCCAGGGCATCTATCGGAAGCTTTCTTT.

This clonotype was counted at least ten times. The gene calls are TRBV7-2 and TRBJ2-7; the match to TRBD1 covers 10 bases. V shed 7 bases, J shed 7 bases, and the junction held 13 bases outside the gene matches. CDR3 length: 15 amino acids. CDR1 SGHTA and CDR2 FQGNSA come from the germline V gene. CDR3 sequence: CASTYSRQGAGEQYF. The CDR3 region has the DNA TGTGCCAGCACCTACTCGAGACAGGGGGCAGGGGAGCAGTACTTC.

This clonotype was detected ten times or more. The chain recombines TRBV12-3 or TRBV12-4 with TRBJ2-7; D call uncertain. Trimming took off 2 bases at V and 0 bases at J, with 5 bases between the two ends. The CDR3 has 13 residues. The CDR3 sequence: CASSLPNSYEQYF. CDR3 DNA sequence: TGTGCCAGCAGTTTACCGAACTCCTACGAGCAGTACTTC.

This clonotype was counted at least ten times. Here the CDR3 reads CASSYALGAVDYEQYF. Written as DNA, the CDR3 is TGTGCCAGCAGTTACGCCCTCGGGGCCGTTGACTACGAGCAGTACTTC. The V call is TRBV6-5, the J call TRBJ2-7, with D perhaps given as TRBD1 or TRBD2 (5 bases each). CDR1 and CDR2 (germline): MNHEY, SVGAGI. Trimming stripped 2 bases from V and 3 bases from J, with 17 bases between. The CDR3 spans 16 residues.

The chain recombines TRBV6-1 with TRBJ1-1; possible D gene TRBD1, 6 bases. V lost 6 bases and J lost 3, with 14 bases in between. The CDR3 totals 14 residues. Looked up from germline, CDR1 is MNHNS and CDR2 is SASEGT. The CDR3 protein is CASRQLTGDTEAFF. DNA for the CDR3: TGTGCCAGCAGGCAACTGACAGGCGACACTGAAGCTTTCTTT.

This sequence joins TRBV19 and TRBJ2-7; weak D call: TRBD1 (5 bases). The CDR3 sequence is 13 residues long. V lost 3 bases and J 5 bases, leaving 11 bases between the germline ends. Germline CDR1 and CDR2: LNHDA and SQIVND (reference sequence). CDR3 sequence (DNA): TGTGCCAGTAGTATCCAGGGTTCCAACGAGCAGTACTTC. Translated: CASSIQGSNEQYF. Full variable domain (remainder filled in from reference TRBV19 and TRBJ2-7): DGGITQSPKYLFRKEGQNVTLSCEQNLNHDAMYWYRQDPGQGLRLIYYSQIVNDFQKGDIAEGYSVSREKKESFPLTVTSAQKNPTAFYLCASSIQGSNEQYFGPGTRLTVT.

This clonotype occurred many times. The chain joins TRBV7-6 to TRBJ2-7; 7 nucleotides match TRBD2. V lost 0 bases to trimming and J lost 6 bases; unmatched junction nucleotides: 8. The CDR3 loop spans 15 amino acids. Germline CDR1 is SGHVS and CDR2 is FNYEAQ. CDR3 amino acids: CASSLAWGEGSEQYF. The DNA for the CDR3 is TGTGCCAGCAGCTTAGCCTGGGGGGAGGGTAGCGAGCAGTACTTC.